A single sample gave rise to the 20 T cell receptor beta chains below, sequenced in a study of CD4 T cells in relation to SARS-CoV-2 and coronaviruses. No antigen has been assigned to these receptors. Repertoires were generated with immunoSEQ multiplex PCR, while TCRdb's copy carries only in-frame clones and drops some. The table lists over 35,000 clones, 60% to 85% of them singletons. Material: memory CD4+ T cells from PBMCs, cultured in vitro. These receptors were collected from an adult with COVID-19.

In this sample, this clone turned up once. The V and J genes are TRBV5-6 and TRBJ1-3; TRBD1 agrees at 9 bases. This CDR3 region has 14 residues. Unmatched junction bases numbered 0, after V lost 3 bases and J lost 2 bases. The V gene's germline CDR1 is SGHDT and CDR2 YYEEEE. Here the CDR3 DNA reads TGTGCCAGCAGCTGGGACAGGGCTGGAAACACCATATATTTT. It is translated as CASSWDRAGNTIYF.

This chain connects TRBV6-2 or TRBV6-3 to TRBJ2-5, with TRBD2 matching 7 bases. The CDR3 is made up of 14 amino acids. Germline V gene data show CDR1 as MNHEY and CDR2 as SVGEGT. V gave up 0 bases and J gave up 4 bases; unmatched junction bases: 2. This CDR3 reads CASSYSREGETQYF. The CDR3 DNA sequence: TGTGCCAGCAGTTACTCGAGGGAGGGAGAGACCCAGTACTTC.

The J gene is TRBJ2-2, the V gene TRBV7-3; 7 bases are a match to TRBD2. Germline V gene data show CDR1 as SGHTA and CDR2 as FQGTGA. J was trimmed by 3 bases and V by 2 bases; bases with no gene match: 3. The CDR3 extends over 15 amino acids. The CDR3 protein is CASSLGGSDTGELFF. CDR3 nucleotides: TGTGCCAGCAGCTTAGGCGGGAGCGACACCGGGGAGCTGTTTTTT.

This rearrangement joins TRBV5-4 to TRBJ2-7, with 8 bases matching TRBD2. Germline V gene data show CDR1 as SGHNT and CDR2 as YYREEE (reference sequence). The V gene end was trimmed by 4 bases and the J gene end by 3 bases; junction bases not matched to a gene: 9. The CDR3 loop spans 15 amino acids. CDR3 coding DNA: TGTGCCAGCAGCCCCGCAACTAGCGGTAACTACGAGCAGTACTTC. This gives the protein CASSPATSGNYEQYF. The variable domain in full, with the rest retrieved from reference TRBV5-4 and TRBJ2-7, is ETGVTQSPTHLIKTRGQQVTLRCSSQSGHNTVSWYQQALGQGPQFIFQYYREEENGRGNFPPRFSGLQFPNYSSELNVNALELDDSALYLCASSPATSGNYEQYFGPGTRLTVT.

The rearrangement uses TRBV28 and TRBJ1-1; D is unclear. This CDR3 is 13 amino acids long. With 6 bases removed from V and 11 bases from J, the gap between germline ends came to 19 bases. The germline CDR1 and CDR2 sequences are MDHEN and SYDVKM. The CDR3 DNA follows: TGTGCCAGCAGCCGATCAGGAGGGTCGATCGCTTTCTTT. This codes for CASSRSGGSIAFF.

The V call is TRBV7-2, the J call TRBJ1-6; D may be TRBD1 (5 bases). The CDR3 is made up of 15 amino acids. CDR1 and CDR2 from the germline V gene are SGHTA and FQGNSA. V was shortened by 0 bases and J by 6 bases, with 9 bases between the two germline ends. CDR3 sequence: CASSLAGGGNSPLHF. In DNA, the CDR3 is TGTGCCAGCAGCTTAGCCGGGGGTGGTAATTCACCCCTCCACTTT.

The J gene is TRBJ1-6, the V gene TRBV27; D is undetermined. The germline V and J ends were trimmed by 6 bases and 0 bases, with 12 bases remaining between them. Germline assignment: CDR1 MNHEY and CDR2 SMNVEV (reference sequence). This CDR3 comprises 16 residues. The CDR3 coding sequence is TGTGCCAGCAGCACCCTACGGAGCTCCTATAATTCACCCCTCCACTTT. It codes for CASSTLRSSYNSPLHF.

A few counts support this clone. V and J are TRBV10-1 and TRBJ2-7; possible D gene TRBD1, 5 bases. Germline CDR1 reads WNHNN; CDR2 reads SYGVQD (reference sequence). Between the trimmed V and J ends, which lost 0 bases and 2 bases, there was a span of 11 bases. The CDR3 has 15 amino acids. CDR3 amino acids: CASSESMQGTYEQYF. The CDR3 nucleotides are TGCGCCAGCAGTGAGTCGATGCAGGGAACCTACGAGCAGTACTTC.

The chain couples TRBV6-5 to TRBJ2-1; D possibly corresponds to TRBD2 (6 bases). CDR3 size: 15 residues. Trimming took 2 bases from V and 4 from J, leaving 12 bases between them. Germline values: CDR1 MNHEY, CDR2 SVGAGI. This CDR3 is CASSYGSLAYNEQFF. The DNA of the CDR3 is TGTGCCAGCAGTTACGGAAGTCTAGCGTACAATGAGCAGTTCTTC.

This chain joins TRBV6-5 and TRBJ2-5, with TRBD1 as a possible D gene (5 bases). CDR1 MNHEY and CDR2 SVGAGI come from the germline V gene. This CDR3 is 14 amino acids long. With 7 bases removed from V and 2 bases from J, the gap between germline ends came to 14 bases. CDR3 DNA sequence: TGTGCCAGCACCCCAACAACAGGTCAAGAGACCCAGTACTTC. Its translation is CASTPTTGQETQYF.

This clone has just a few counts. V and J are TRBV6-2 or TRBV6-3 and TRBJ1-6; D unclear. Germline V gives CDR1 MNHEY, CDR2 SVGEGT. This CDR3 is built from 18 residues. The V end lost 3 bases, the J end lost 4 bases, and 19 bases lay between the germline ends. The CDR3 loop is CASSYEASRRSYNSPLHF. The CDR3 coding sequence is TGTGCCAGCAGTTATGAAGCGTCCCGACGGAGTTATAATTCACCCCTCCACTTT.

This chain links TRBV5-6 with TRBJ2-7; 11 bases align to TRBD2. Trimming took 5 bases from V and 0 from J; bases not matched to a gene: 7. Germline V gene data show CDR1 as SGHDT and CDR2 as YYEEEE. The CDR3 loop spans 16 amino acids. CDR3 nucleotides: TGTGCCAGCAGTCCGGGACTAGCGGTTAGCTCCTACGAGCAGTACTTC. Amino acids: CASSPGLAVSSYEQYF.

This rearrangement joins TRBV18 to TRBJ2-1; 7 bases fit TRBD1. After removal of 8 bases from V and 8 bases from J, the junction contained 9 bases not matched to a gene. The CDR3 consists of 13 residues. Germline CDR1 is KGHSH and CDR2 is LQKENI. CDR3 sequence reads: CASQQGLLDEQFF. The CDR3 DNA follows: TGTGCCAGCCAACAGGGGTTGCTCGATGAGCAGTTCTTC. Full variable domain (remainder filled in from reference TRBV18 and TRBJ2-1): NAGVMQNPRHLVRRRGQEARLRCSPMKGHSHVYWYRQLPEEGLKFMVYLQKENIIDESGMPKERFSAEFPKEGPSILRIQQVVRGDSAAYFCASQQGLLDEQFFGPGTRLTVL.

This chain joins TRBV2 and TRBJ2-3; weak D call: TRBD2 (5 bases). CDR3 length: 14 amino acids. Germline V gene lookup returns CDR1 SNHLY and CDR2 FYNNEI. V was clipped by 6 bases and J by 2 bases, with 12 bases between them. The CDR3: CASSLLVPTDTQYF. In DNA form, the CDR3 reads TGTGCCAGCAGCCTACTAGTCCCCACAGATACGCAGTATTTT.

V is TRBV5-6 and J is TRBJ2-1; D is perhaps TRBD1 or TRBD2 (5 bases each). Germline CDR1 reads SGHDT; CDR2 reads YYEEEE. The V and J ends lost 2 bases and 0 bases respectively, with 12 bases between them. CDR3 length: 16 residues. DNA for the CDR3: TGTGCCAGCAGCTTCGGCGCTGGGGGCTCCTACAATGAGCAGTTCTTC. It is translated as CASSFGAGGSYNEQFF.

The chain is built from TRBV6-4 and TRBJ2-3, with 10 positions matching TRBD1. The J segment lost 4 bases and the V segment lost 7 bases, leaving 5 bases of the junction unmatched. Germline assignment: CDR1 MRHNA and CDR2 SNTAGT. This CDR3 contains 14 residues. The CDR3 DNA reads TGTGCCAGCAAAGCGACAGGGGGCTCAGATACGCAGTATTTT. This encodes CASKATGGSDTQYF.

The CDR3 DNA is TGTGCCTGGAGTGAGGGTCGGATCATCTACAATGAGCAGTTCTTC. As protein: CAWSEGRIIYNEQFF. The chain joins TRBV30 to TRBJ2-1; D is ambiguous. The germline V and J ends were trimmed by 1 base and 3 bases, with 13 bases remaining between them. There are 15 residues in the CDR3. Germline-derived CDR1 and CDR2 are GTSNPN and SVGIG (reference sequence).

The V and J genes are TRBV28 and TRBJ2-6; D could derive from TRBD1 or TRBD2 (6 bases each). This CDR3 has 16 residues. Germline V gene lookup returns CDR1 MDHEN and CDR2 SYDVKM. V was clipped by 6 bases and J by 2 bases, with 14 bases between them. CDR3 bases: TGTGCCAGCAGAAGGGGGGCCTCGACTGGGGCCAACGTCCTGACTTTC. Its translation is CASRRGASTGANVLTF.

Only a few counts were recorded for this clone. The CDR3 DNA is TGTGCCAGCAGCAGAGGGACAGATCGGACCTACGAGCAGTACTTC. Translated: CASSRGTDRTYEQYF. The gene calls are TRBV5-8 and TRBJ2-7; 7 bases are a match to TRBD1. This CDR3 comprises 15 residues. V lost 4 bases, J lost 2 bases, and 9 bases stayed unmatched. The germline CDR1 and CDR2 sequences are SGHTS and YDEGEE.

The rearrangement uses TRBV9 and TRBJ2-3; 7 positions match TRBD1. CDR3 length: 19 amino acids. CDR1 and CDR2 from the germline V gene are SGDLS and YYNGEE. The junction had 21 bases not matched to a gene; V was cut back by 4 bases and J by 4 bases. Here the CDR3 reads CASSFSTGSWGMEADTQYF. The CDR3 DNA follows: TGTGCCAGCAGCTTCTCGACAGGGTCTTGGGGAATGGAGGCAGATACGCAGTATTTT.